Listed below are T cell receptor beta chains from one sample, sequenced in a study of OX40 agonist ivuxolimab in advanced cancers. TCRdb's copy holds only in-frame clones and misses some; the assay was immunoSEQ multiplex PCR. The table records 30,000 or so clones, 70% to 90% of them present only once. Sequencing used CD4+ or CD8+ T cells sorted from blood, obtained in a trial of the OX40 agonist ivuxolimab. The receptors were sampled from an adult with an advanced solid tumor such as melanoma, head and neck, liver or kidney cancer. Both conserved end residues are part of each CDR3. A D gene is named only where the DNA matches it firmly. Clone size is stated in some rows and not others, as once, few, many or a class when expanded.

v_call	j_call	d_call	clone_size	cdr3_nt	cdr3_aa
TRBV11-2	TRBJ2-2	.	.	TGTGCCAGCATCCACGGGGGGCTAGCGAGACTCCCCGGGGAGCTGTTTTTT	CASIHGGLARLPGELFF
TRBV5-4	TRBJ1-1	.	.	TGTGCCAGCAGCTTGGTTGAAGGGGACGAAGCTTTCTTT	CASSLVEGDEAFF
TRBV4-1	TRBJ2-2	.	.	TGCGCCAGCAGCCCAACAGCGGCAGAACGAGTCGGGGAGCTGTTTTTT	CASSPTAAERVGELFF
TRBV15	TRBJ1-5	.	once	TGTGCCACCAGCAGAGACGACGGCAGGGTGGGCAATCAGCCCCAGCATTTT	CATSRDDGRVGNQPQHF
TRBV7-8	TRBJ1-5	.	.	TGTGCCAGCAGTAGCGAAAGGGGCAATCAGCCCCAGCATTTT	CASSSERGNQPQHF
TRBV5-6	TRBJ2-1	.	.	TGTGCCAGCAGCTTTACAGGTAGTGAGCAGTTCTTC	CASSFTGSEQFF
TRBV7-8	TRBJ2-1	TRBD2	once	TGTGCCAGCAGCTTAGTAGAGCGGGGGTACAATGAGCAGTTCTTC	CASSLVERGYNEQFF
TRBV18	TRBJ1-1	.	.	TGTGCCAGCTCACCGACCGACGTGTGGGAAATTGAAGCTTTCTTT	CASSPTDVWEIEAFF
TRBV4-2	TRBJ2-2	.	.	TGTGCCAGCAGCCAAGGAGGCGGGATAAACCCGACCGGGGAGCTGTTTTTT	CASSQGGGINPTGELFF
TRBV6-1	TRBJ1-1	.	.	TGTGCCAGCAGTCAGTGGACCTCGAACACTGAAGCTTTCTTT	CASSQWTSNTEAFF
TRBV6-6	TRBJ2-7	.	.	TGTGCCACCAAAGATTACGAGCAGTACTTC	CATKDYEQYF
TRBV5-1	TRBJ1-1	.	few	TGCGCCAGCAGCGTGACACAGAACACTGAAGCTTTCTTT	CASSVTQNTEAFF
TRBV10-3	TRBJ1-2	.	.	TGTGCCACCCAGGGGACGCTCGACTATGGCTACACCTTC	CATQGTLDYGYTF
TRBV9	TRBJ1-1	.	.	TGTGCCAGCAGCGGACAAGCGAACACTGAAGCTTTCTTT	CASSGQANTEAFF
TRBV6-5	TRBJ2-7	TRBD2	few	TGTGCCAGCAGTTACTCGACTAGCGCAGGCTACGAGCAGTACTTC	CASSYSTSAGYEQYF
TRBV18	TRBJ2-7	.	few	TGTGCCAGCTCACTCCGGACAGACGAGCAGTACTTC	CASSLRTDEQYF
TRBV28	TRBJ2-7	.	.	TGTGCCAGCAGTGATGGGACATACCTATCCTACGAGCAGTACTTC	CASSDGTYLSYEQYF
TRBV4-1	TRBJ2-1	.	.	TGCGCCAGCAGCCAAGACGGACTACCCTTAGATGAGCAGTTCTTC	CASSQDGLPLDEQFF
TRBV28	TRBJ2-7	TRBD1	.	TGTGCCAGCAGTTTAGGGCAGGGGGTCCCCTACGAGCAGTACTTC	CASSLGQGVPYEQYF
TRBV9	TRBJ1-1	.	.	TGTGCCAGCAGCCCCTCGGGGGGGAACACTGAAGCTTTCTTT	CASSPSGGNTEAFF
TRBV28	TRBJ2-3	.	.	TGTGCCAGCAGTTTCGGGTGGGAAGGCGCAGATACGCAGTATTTT	CASSFGWEGADTQYF